This T cell receptor beta chain is drawn from a study of post-analysis software for immune sequencing data. Regarding the study as a whole: Diversity measured as normalized Chao1 was significantly lower in multiple sclerosis patients than in controls. In patients, roughly 5 TRBV segments were more frequent than in controls, with TRBV5-6, TRBV5-1 and TRBV20-1 among them.

Remarks on this clonotype: Its antigen remains unknown.

Incorporated into the TCR beta cDNA libraries were unique molecular identifiers, which served to reduce PCR and sequencing biases. TCRdb redid the calling of the PCR reads with MiXCR, one entry per CDR3 protein. The data show about 540,000 distinct CDR3 sequences, about a third seen once. The CDR3 runs to 15 residues. Trimming took 4 bases from V and 5 from J, leaving 19 bases between them. Germline V gene data show CDR1 as DFQATT and CDR2 as SNEGSKA (reference sequence). The rearrangement uses TRBV20-1 and TRBJ2-3; tentatively, D is TRBD1 or TRBD2 (6 bases each). Sequenced sample: blood. The sequence was obtained from a girl under 18 with multiple sclerosis. CDR3 bases: TGCAGTGCTATGATGGGGGGCCAGCTTTTAGATACGCAGTATTTT. As protein: CSAMMGGQLLDTQYF.